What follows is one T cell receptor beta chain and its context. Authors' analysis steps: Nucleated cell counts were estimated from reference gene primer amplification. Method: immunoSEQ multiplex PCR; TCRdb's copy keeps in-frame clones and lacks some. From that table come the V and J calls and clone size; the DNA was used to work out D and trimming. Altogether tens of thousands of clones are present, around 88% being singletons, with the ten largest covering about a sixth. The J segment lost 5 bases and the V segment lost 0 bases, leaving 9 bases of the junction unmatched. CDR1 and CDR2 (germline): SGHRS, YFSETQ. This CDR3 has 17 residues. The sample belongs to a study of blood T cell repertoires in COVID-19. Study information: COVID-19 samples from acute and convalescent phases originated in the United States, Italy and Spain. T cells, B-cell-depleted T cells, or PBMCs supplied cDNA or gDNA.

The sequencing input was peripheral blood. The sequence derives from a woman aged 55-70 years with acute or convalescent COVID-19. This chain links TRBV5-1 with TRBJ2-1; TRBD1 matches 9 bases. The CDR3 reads CASSLEVLGQGNNEQFF. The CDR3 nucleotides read TGCGCCAGCAGCTTGGAGGTTTTGGGACAGGGTAACAATGAGCAGTTCTTC.